This entry lists 13 T cell receptor beta chains sequenced from one sample in a study of control samples from healthy donors and cancer patients. Data came from immunoSEQ multiplex PCR; TCRdb stores just in-frame clones and leaves some out. The repertoire holds roughly 120,000 clones, with 91% as singletons. What was sequenced was blood. All receptors come from a woman aged 18-29 years in good health.

The chain is built from TRBV19 and TRBJ1-5, with 10 bases fitting TRBD1. J was trimmed by 3 bases and V by 3 bases; bases with no gene match: 11. Germline V gene lookup returns CDR1 LNHDA and CDR2 SQIVND (reference sequence). CDR3 length: 18 amino acids. The CDR3 region is CASSISTGGLGVNQPQHF. CDR3 sequence (DNA): TGTGCCAGTAGTATTTCGACAGGGGGCTTAGGCGTCAATCAGCCCCAGCATTTT. Full variable domain (remainder filled in from reference TRBV19 and TRBJ1-5): DGGITQSPKYLFRKEGQNVTLSCEQNLNHDAMYWYRQDPGQGLRLIYYSQIVNDFQKGDIAEGYSVSREKKESFPLTVTSAQKNPTAFYLCASSISTGGLGVNQPQHFGDGTRLSIL.

CDR3 DNA sequence: TGTGCCTGGAGTGTACCGAGGACTAGCGGGGGGACGCAGTATTTT. Protein: CAWSVPRTSGGTQYF. The V call is TRBV30, the J call TRBJ2-3; 14 bases are shared with TRBD2. The V and J ends lost 0 bases and 9 bases, in that order; junction bases with no gene match: 5. Germline CDR1 and CDR2: GTSNPN and SVGIG (reference sequence). The CDR3 consists of 15 residues.

The chain links TRBV28 to TRBJ2-7; 12 nucleotides match TRBD2. The CDR3 has 15 amino acids. After removal of 6 bases from V and 3 bases from J, the junction contained 6 bases not matched to a gene. Germline CDR1 reads MDHEN; CDR2 reads SYDVKM. The CDR3 sequence: CASSPQLAGGYEQYF. The DNA of the CDR3 is TGTGCCAGCAGCCCCCAACTAGCGGGGGGCTACGAGCAGTACTTC.

The rearrangement joins TRBV9 to TRBJ2-7, with D perhaps TRBD2 (7 bases). Germline V gives CDR1 SGDLS, CDR2 YYNGEE. The CDR3 covers 14 residues. Trimming left V 0 bases short and J 4 bases short, with 11 bases between. The CDR3 is CASSVEGEGYEQYF. The CDR3 DNA reads TGTGCCAGCAGCGTAGAGGGGGAGGGATACGAGCAGTACTTC.

This clone was recorded only once. This chain uses TRBV4-1 with TRBJ1-2; 8 nucleotides agree with TRBD1. This CDR3 is 16 amino acids long. Losses at the gene ends were 0 bases for V and 2 bases for J; bases not matched to a gene: 5. Germline-derived CDR1 and CDR2 are MGHRA and YSYEKL. CDR3 sequence: CASSQDSGTGNYGYTF. The CDR3 DNA reads as TGCGCCAGCAGCCAAGATTCCGGGACAGGAAACTATGGCTACACCTTC.

The chain couples TRBV3-1 (or the pseudogene TRBV3-2) to TRBJ1-2, with D tentatively TRBD1 (6 bases). CDR1 is LGHDT, CDR2 YNNKEL, per germline (reference sequence). The V and J ends lost 4 bases and 4 bases respectively, with 16 bases between them. The CDR3 is 15 amino acids. For the CDR3, the DNA is TGTGCCAGCAGCCCCTCAGTCGACAGGTCCTATGGCTACACCTTC. This codes for CASSPSVDRSYGYTF.

This rearrangement joins TRBV5-6 to TRBJ1-5, with D uncertain. This CDR3 is 15 amino acids long. The germline gives CDR1 SGHDT, CDR2 YYEEEE. V gave up 1 base and J gave up 0 bases, with 8 bases separating them. CDR3 protein: CASSLNGYSNQPQHF. The DNA for the CDR3 is TGTGCCAGCAGCTTGAACGGGTATAGCAATCAGCCCCAGCATTTT.

The V gene is TRBV27, the J gene TRBJ1-4; D is undetermined. Germline lookup yields CDR1 MNHEY and CDR2 SMNVEV (reference sequence). Between the trimmed V and J ends, which lost 3 bases and 3 bases, there was a span of 5 bases. This CDR3 is built from 13 residues. In DNA, the CDR3 is TGTGCCAGCAGTTTGACGGCTAATGAAAAACTGTTTTTT. Translating it yields CASSLTANEKLFF.

J is TRBJ1-4 and V is TRBV4-3; weak D call: TRBD1 (5 bases). Between the trimmed V and J ends, which lost 0 bases and 2 bases, there was a span of 25 bases. The CDR3 has 21 amino acids. Germline V gene sequence: CDR1 LGHNA, CDR2 YSLEER. CDR3 sequence reads: CASSQDGARAGRLSTNEKLFF. The CDR3, as DNA: TGCGCCAGCAGCCAAGATGGGGCGCGCGCGGGGCGACTATCGACTAATGAAAAACTGTTTTTT.

The chain joins TRBV10-3 to TRBJ2-2, with TRBD1 matching 8 bases. Germline assignment: CDR1 ENHRY and CDR2 SYGVKD. The length of the CDR3 is 15 residues. The trim removed 5 bases at V and 7 bases at J, leaving 9 bases unmatched. The CDR3 region has the DNA TGTGCCATCAGTACTCGGACAGGGTTTAACGGGGAGCTGTTTTTT. Its translation: CAISTRTGFNGELFF.

The chain joins TRBV9 to TRBJ1-6; D gene ambiguous. Trimming took off 1 base at V and 6 bases at J, with 8 bases between the two ends. The CDR3 consists of 14 residues. Germline CDR1 is SGDLS and CDR2 is YYNGEE. The CDR3 DNA reads TGTGCCAGCAGCGTATTAGGAAGTAATTCACCCCTCCACTTT. Translation gives CASSVLGSNSPLHF.

The V call is TRBV7-6, the J call TRBJ1-2, with D perhaps TRBD1 (5 bases). CDR3 length: 15 residues. V was trimmed by 1 base and J by 4 bases, leaving 13 bases between them. Germline lookup yields CDR1 SGHVS and CDR2 FNYEAQ. The CDR3 here is CASSLVLGQPYGYTF. CDR3 bases: TGTGCCAGCAGCTTAGTTTTGGGGCAGCCCTATGGCTACACCTTC.

V and J are TRBV27 and TRBJ2-2; maybe TRBD1 (5 bases). Germline V lookup: CDR1 MNHEY, CDR2 SMNVEV (reference sequence). V lost 2 bases and J 2 bases, leaving 18 bases between the germline ends. The CDR3 runs 18 residues. The CDR3, as DNA: TGTGCCAGCAGTTTACTACAGGTCCCATCAACTAACACCGGGGAGCTGTTTTTT. This encodes CASSLLQVPSTNTGELFF.